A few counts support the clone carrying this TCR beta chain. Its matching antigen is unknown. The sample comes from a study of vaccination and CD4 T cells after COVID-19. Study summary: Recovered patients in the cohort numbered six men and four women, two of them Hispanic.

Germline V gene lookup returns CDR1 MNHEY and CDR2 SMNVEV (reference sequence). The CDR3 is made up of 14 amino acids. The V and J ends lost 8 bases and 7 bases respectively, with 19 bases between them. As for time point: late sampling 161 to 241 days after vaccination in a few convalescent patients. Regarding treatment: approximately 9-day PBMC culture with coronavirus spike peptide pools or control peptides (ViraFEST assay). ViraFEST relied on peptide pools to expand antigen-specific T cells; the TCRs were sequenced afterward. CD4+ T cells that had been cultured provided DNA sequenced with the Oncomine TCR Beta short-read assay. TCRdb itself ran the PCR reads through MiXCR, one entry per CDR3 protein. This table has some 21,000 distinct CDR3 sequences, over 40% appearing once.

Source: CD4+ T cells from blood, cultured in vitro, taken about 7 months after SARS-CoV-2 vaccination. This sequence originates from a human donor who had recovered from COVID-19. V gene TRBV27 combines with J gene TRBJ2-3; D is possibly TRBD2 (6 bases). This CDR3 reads CASGLLGGGYTQYF. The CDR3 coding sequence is TGTGCCAGCGGCCTCCTCGGGGGTGGGTATACGCAGTATTTT.